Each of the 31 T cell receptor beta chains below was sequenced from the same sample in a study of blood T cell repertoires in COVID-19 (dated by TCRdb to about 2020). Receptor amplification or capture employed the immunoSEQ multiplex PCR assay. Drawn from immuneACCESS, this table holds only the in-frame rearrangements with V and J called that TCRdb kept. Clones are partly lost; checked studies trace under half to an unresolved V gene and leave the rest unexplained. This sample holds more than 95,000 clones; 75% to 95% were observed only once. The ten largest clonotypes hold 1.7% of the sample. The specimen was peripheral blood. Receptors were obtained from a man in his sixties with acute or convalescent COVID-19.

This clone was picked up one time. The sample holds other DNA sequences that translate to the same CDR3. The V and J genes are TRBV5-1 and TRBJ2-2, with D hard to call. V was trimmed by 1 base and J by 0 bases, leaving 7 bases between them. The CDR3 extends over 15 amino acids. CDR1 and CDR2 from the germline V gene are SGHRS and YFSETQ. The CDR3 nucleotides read TGCGCCAGCAGCTTGACTGCTTCGAACACCGGGGAGCTGTTTTTT. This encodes CASSLTASNTGELFF.

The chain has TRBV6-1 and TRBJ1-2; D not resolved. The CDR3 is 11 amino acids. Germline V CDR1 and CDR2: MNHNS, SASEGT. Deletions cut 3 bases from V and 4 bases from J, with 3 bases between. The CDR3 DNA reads TGTGCCAGCAGTGAGAGCTATGGCTACACCTTC. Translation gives CASSESYGYTF.

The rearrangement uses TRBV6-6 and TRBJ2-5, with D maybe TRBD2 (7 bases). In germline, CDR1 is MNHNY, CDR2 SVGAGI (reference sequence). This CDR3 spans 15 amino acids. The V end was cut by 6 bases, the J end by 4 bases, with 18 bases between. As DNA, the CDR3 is TGTGCCAGCAGCAGCGGGACACTGGGAGGAGAGACCCAGTACTTC. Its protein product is CASSSGTLGGETQYF.

In DNA form, the CDR3 reads TGTGCCAGCAGCTTAAGACTAGCCAAAGAGACCCAGTACTTC. Translated, it gives CASSLRLAKETQYF. The V call is TRBV11-2, the J call TRBJ2-5, with TRBD2 identical over 7 bases. The germline CDR1 and CDR2 sequences are SGHAT and FQNNGV. V gave up 2 bases and J gave up 3 bases; unmatched junction bases: 3. The CDR3 spans 14 residues.

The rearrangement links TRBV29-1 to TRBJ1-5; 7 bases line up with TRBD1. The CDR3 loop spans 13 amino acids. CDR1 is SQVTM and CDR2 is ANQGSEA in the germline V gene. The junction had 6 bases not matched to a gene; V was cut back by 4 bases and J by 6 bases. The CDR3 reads CSVGGSGGQPQHF. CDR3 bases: TGCAGCGTTGGGGGATCAGGGGGTCAGCCCCAGCATTTT.

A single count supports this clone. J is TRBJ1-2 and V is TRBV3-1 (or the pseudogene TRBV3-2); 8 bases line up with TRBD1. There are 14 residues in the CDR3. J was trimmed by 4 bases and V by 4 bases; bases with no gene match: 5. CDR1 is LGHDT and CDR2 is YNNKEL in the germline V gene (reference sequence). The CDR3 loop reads CASSLWDRTYGYTF. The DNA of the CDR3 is TGTGCCAGCAGCCTATGGGACAGGACCTATGGCTACACCTTC.

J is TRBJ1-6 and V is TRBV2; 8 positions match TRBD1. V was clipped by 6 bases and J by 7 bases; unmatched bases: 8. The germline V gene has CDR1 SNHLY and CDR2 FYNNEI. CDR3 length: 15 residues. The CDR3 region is CASSGDRSGNSPLHF. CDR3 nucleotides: TGTGCCAGCAGCGGGGACAGGTCAGGAAATTCACCCCTCCACTTT.

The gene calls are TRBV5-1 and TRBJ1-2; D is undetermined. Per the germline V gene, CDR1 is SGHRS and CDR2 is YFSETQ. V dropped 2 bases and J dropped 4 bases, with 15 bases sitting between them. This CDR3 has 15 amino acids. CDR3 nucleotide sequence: TGCGCCAGCAGCTTAGACACCAAAACCACCTATGGCTACACCTTC. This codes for CASSLDTKTTYGYTF. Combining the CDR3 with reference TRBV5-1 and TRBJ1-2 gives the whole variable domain KAGVTQTPRYLIKTRGQQVTLSCSPISGHRSVSWYQQTPGQGLQFLFEYFSETQRNKGNFPGRFSGRQFSNSRSEMNVSTLELGDSALYLCASSLDTKTTYGYTFGSGTRLTVV.

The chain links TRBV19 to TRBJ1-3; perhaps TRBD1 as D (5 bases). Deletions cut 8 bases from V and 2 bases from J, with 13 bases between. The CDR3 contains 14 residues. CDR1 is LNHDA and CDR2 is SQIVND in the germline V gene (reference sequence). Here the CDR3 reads CASGAFRTGNTIYF. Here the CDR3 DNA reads TGTGCCAGTGGGGCCTTTAGGACTGGAAACACCATATATTTT.

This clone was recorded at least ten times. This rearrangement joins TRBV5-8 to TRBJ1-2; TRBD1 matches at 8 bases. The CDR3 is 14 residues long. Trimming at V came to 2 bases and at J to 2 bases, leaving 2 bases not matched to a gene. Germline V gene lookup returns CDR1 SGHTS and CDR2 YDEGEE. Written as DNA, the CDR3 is TGTGCCAGCAGCTTCGGACAGGGAAACTATGGCTACACCTTC. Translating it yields CASSFGQGNYGYTF.

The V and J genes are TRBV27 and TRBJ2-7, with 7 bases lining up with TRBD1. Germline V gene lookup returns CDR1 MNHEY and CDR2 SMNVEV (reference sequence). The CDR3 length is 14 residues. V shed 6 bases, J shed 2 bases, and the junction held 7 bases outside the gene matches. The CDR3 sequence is CASSYLGGTYEQYF. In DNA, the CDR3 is TGTGCCAGCAGCTACTTAGGGGGCACCTACGAGCAGTACTTC.

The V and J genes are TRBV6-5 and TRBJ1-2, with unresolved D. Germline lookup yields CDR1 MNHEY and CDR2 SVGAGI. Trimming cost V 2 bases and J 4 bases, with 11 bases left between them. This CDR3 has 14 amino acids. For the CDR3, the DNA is TGTGCCAGCAGTTACACGGAGAGTACCTATGGCTACACCTTC. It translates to CASSYTESTYGYTF.

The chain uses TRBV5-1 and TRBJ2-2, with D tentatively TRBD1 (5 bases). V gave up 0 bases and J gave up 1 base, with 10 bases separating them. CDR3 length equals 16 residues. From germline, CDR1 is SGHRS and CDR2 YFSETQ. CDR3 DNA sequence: TGCGCCAGCAGCTTGGTAGTGACAGAGAACACCGGGGAGCTGTTTTTT. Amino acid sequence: CASSLVVTENTGELFF.

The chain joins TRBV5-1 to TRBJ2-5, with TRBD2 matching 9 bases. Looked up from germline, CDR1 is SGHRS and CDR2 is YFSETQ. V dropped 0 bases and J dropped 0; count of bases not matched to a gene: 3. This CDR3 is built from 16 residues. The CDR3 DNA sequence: TGCGCCAGCAGCTTGGCCCCTAGCGGGAACCAAGAGACCCAGTACTTC. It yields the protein CASSLAPSGNQETQYF.

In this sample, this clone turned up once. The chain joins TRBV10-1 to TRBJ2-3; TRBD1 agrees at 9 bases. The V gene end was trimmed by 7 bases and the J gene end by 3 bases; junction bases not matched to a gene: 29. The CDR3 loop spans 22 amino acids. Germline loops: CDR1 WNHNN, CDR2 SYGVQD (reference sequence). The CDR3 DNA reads TGCGCCAGCAACGAGTACCCAAGCCCCCCCGGGTCCCGGGACAGGGCAACAGATACGCAGTATTTT. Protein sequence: CASNEYPSPPGSRDRATDTQYF.

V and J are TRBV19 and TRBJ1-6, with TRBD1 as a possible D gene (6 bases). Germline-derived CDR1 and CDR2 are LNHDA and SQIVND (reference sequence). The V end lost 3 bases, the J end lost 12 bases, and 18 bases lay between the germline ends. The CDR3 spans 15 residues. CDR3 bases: TGTGCCAGTAGTATGATCCTTGGGGACACACTACCCCTCCACTTT. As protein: CASSMILGDTLPLHF.

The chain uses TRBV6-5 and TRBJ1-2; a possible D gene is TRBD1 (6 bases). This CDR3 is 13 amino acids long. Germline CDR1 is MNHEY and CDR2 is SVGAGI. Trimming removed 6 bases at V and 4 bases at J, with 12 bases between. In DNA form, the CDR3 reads TGTGCCAGCAGCCTGGGACACCTCTATGGCTACACCTTC. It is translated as CASSLGHLYGYTF.

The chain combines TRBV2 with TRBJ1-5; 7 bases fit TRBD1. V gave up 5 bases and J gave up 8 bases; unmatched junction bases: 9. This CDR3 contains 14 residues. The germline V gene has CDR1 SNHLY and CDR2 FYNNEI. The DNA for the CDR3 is TGTGCCAGCAGTCCGACAGGGCCCTTGGAGCCCCAGCATTTT. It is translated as CASSPTGPLEPQHF.

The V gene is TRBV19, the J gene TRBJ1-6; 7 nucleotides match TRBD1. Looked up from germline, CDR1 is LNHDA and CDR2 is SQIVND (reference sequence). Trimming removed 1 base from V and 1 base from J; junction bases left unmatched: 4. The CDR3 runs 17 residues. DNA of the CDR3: TGTGCCAGTAGTATAGCGGGACAGAGGTCCTATAATTCACCCCTCCACTTT. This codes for CASSIAGQRSYNSPLHF.

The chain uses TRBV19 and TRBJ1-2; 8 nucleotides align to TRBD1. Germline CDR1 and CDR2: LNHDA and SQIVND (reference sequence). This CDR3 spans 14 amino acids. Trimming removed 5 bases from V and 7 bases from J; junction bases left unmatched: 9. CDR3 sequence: CASSLLDRAGGYTF. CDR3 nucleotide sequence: TGTGCCAGTAGTCTCCTGGACAGGGCTGGTGGCTACACCTTC.

The CDR3 DNA reads as TGTGCCAGCAGTGTAAACTCTGGGGGGGGACCCTCTGACTACGAGCAGTACTTC. This gives the protein CASSVNSGGGPSDYEQYF. This chain links TRBV21-1 with TRBJ2-7; TRBD2, the table's D call, lacks a check against the DNA. TRBV21-1 is flagged as a pseudogene. The CDR3 spans 18 residues.

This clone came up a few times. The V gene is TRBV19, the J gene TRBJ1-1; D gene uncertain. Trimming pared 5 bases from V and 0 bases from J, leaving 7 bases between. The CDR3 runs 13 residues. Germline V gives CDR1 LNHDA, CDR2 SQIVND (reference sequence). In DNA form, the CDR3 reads TGTGCCAGTAGTCCCTCTATGAACACTGAAGCTTTCTTT. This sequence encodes CASSPSMNTEAFF.

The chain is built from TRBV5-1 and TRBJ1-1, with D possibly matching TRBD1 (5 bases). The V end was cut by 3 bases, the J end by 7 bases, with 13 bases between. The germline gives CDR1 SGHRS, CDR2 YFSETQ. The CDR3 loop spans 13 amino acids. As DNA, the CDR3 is TGCGCCAGCAGCTCCTTAGACAGTTATGAAGCTTTCTTT. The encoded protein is CASSSLDSYEAFF.

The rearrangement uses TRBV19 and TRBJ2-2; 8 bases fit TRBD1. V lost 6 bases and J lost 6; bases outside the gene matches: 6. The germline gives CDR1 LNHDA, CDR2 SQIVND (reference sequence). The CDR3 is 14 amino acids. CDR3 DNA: TGTGCCAGTAGGCAGGGGGCAGGGGCCGGGGAGCTGTTTTTT. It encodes CASRQGAGAGELFF. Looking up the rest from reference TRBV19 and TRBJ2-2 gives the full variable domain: DGGITQSPKYLFRKEGQNVTLSCEQNLNHDAMYWYRQDPGQGLRLIYYSQIVNDFQKGDIAEGYSVSREKKESFPLTVTSAQKNPTAFYLCASRQGAGAGELFFGEGSRLTVL.

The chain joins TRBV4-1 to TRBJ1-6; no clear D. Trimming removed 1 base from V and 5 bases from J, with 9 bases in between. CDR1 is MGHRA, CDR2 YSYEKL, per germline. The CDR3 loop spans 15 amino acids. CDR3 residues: CASSQGAADNSPLHF. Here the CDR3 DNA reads TGCGCCAGCAGCCAAGGGGCAGCGGATAATTCACCCCTCCACTTT.

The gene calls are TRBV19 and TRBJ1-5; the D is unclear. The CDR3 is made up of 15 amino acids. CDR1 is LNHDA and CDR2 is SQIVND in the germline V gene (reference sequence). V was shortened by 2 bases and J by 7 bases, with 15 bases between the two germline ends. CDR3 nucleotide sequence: TGTGCCAGTAGTATAATCCAAACGTACGGGCAGCCCCAGCATTTT. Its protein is CASSIIQTYGQPQHF.

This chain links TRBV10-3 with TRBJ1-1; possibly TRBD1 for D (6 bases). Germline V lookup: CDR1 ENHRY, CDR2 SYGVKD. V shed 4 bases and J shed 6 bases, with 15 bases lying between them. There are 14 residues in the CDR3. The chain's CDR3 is CAISGGTGNSEAFF. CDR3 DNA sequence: TGTGCCATCAGTGGGGGAACAGGGAATTCTGAAGCTTTCTTT.

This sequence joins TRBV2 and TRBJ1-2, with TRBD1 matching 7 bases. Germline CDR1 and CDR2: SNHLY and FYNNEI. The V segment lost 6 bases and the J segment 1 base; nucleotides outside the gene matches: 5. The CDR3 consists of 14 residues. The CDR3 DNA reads TGTGCCAGCAGAGGAGACAGGGTTAACTATGGCTACACCTTC. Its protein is CASRGDRVNYGYTF.

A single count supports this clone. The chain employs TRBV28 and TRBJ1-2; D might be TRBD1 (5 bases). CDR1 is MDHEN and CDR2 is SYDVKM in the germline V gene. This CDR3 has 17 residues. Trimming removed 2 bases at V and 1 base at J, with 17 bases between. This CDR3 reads CASSLVGVEKNNYGYTF. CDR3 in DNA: TGTGCCAGCAGTTTAGTAGGGGTTGAGAAGAATAACTATGGCTACACCTTC.

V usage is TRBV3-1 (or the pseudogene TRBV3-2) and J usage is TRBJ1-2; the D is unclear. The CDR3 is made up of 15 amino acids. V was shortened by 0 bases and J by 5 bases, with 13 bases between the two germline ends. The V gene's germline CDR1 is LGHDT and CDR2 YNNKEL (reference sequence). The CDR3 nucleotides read TGTGCCAGCAGCCAAGATGGCGACACCCGATATGGCTACACCTTC. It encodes CASSQDGDTRYGYTF.

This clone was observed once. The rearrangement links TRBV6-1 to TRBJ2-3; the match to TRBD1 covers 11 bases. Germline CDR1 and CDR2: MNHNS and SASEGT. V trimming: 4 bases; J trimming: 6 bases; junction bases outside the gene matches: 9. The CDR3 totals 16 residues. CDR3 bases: TGTGCCAGCAGTGTCCCTGGACAGGGGGCGAGGGATACGCAGTATTTT. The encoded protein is CASSVPGQGARDTQYF.